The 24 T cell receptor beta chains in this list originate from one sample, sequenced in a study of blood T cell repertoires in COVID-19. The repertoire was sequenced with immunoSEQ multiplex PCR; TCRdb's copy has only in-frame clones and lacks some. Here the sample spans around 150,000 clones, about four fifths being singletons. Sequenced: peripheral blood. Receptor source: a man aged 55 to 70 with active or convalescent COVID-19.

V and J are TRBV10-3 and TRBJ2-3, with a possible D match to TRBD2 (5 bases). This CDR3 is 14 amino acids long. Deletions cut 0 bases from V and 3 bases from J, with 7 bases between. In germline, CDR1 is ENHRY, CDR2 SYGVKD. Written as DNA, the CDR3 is TGTGCCATCAGTGAGTCGGACTTAACAGATACGCAGTATTTT. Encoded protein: CAISESDLTDTQYF.

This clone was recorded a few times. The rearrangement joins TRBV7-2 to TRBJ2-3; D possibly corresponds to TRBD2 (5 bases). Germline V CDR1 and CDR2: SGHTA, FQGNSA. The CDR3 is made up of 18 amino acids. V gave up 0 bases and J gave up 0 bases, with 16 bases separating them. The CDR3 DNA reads TGTGCCAGCAGCTTAGCAACTTTGCGGGTCCCGAGCACAGATACGCAGTATTTT. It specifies CASSLATLRVPSTDTQYF.

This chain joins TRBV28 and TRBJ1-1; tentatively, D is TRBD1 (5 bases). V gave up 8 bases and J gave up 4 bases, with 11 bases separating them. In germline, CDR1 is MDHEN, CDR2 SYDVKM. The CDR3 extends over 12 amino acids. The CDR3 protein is CASFSGRTEAFF. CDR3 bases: TGTGCCAGCTTTTCAGGGCGCACTGAAGCTTTCTTT. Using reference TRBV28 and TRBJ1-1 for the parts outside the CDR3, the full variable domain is DVKVTQSSRYLVKRTGEKVFLECVQDMDHENMFWYRQDPGLGLRLIYFSYDVKMKEKGDIPEGYSVSREKKERFSLILESASTNQTSMYLCASFSGRTEAFFGQGTRLTVV.

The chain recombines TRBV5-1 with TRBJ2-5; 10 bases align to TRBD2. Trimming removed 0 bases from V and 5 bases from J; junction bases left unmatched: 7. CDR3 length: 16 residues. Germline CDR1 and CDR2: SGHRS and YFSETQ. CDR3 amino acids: CASSLEVAGGSETQYF. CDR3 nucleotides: TGCGCCAGCAGCTTGGAGGTAGCGGGAGGTTCGGAGACCCAGTACTTC. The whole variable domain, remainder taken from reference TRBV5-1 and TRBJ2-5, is KAGVTQTPRYLIKTRGQQVTLSCSPISGHRSVSWYQQTPGQGLQFLFEYFSETQRNKGNFPGRFSGRQFSNSRSEMNVSTLELGDSALYLCASSLEVAGGSETQYFGPGTRLLVL.

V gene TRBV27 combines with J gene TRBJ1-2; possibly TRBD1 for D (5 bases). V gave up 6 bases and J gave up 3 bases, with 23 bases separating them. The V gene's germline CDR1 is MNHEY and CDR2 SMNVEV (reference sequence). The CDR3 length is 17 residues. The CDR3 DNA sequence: TGTGCCAGCAGCGAAACCCCTGGGGCTGCTGGGCACTATGGCTACACCTTC. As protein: CASSETPGAAGHYGYTF.

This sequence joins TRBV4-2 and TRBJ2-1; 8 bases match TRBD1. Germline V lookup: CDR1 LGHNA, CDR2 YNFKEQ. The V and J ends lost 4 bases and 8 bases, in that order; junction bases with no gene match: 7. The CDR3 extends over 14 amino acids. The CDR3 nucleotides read TGTGCCAGCAGCCCGAGGACAGGGCTCGATGAGCAGTTCTTC. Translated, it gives CASSPRTGLDEQFF.

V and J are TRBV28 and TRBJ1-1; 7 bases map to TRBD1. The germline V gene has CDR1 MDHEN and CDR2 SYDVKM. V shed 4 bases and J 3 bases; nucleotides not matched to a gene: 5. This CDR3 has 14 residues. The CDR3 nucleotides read TGTGCCAGCAGTTCCCCAGGGGGGTACACTGAAGCTTTCTTT. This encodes CASSSPGGYTEAFF.

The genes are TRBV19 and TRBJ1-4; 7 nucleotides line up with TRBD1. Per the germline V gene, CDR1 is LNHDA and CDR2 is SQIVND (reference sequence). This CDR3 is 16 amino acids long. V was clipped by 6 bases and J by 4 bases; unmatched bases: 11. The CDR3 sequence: CASRTGQFHNNEKLFF. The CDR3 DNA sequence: TGTGCCAGTAGAACGGGACAGTTTCATAATAATGAAAAACTGTTTTTT.

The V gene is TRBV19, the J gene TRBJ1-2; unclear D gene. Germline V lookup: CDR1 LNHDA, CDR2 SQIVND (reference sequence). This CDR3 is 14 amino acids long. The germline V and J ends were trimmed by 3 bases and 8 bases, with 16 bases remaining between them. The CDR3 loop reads CASSMRPPGSGYTF. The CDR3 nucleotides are TGTGCCAGTAGTATGCGCCCCCCCGGGTCCGGCTACACCTTC.

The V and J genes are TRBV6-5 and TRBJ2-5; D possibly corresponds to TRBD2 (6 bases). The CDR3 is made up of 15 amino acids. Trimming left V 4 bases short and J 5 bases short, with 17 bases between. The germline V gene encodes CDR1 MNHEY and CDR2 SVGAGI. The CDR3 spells CASSSGTADTETQYF. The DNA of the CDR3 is TGTGCCAGCAGTTCCGGGACTGCGGACACGGAGACCCAGTACTTC.

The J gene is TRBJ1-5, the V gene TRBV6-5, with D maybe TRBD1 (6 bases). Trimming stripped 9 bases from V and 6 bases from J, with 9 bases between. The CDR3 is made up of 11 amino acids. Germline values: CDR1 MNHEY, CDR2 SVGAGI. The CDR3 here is CASGTTQPQHF. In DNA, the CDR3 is TGTGCCAGTGGGACAACTCAGCCCCAGCATTTT.

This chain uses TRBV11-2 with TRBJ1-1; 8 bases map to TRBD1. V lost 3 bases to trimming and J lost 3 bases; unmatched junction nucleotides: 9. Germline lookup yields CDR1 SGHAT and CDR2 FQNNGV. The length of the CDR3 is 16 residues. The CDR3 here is CASSFTGGKRDTEAFF. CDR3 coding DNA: TGTGCCAGCAGCTTTACAGGGGGGAAGAGGGACACTGAAGCTTTCTTT.

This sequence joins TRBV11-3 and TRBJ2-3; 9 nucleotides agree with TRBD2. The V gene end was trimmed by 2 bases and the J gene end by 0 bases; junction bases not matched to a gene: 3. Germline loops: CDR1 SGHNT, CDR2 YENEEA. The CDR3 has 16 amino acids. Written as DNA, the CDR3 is TGTGCCAGCAGCTTAAGCGGGGGGCTGAGCACAGATACGCAGTATTTT. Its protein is CASSLSGGLSTDTQYF. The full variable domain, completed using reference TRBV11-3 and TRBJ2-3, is EAGVVQSPRYKIIEKKQPVAFWCNPISGHNTLYWYLQNLGQGPELLIRYENEEAVDDSQLPKDRFSAERLKGVDSTLKIQPAELGDSAVYLCASSLSGGLSTDTQYFGPGTRLTVL.

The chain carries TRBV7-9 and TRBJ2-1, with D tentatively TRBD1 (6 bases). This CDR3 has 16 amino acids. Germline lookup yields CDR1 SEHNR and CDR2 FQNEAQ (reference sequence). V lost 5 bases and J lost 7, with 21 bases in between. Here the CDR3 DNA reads TGTGCCAGCAGCCCAGCTGGGACAACGCTTCGGAATGAGCAGTTCTTC. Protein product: CASSPAGTTLRNEQFF.

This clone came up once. The DNA of the CDR3 is TGTGCCAGCAGCGGACAGGGCCTCCAAGAGACCCAGTACTTC. It is translated as CASSGQGLQETQYF. The chain combines TRBV9 with TRBJ2-5; 7 bases line up with TRBD1. V was pared by 3 bases and J by 1 base, with 3 bases of the junction left unmatched. This CDR3 is built from 14 residues. Germline V gene sequence: CDR1 SGDLS, CDR2 YYNGEE.

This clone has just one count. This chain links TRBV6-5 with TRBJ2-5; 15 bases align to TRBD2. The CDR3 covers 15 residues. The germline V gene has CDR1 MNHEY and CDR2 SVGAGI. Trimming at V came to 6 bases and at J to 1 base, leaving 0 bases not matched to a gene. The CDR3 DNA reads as TGTGCCAGCAGGGGACTAGCGGGGGGCCAAGAGACCCAGTACTTC. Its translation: CASRGLAGGQETQYF.

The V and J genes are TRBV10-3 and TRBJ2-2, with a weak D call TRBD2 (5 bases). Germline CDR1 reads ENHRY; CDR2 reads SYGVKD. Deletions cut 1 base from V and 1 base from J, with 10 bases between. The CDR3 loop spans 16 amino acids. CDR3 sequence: CAISEWGAVNTGELFF. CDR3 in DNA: TGTGCCATCAGTGAGTGGGGAGCGGTGAACACCGGGGAGCTGTTTTTT.

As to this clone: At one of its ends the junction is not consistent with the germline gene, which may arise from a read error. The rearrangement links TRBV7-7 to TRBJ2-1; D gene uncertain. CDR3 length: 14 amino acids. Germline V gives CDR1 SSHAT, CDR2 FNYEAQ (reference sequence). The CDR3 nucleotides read TGTGCTAGCAGTCTAGAGGCTGCCTCCAATGAGCAGTTCTTC. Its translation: CASSLEAASNEQFF.

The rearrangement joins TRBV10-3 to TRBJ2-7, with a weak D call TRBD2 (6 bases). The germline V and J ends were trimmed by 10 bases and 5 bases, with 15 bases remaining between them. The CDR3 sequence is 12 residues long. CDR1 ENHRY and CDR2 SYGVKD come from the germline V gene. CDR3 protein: CATTSRRDEQYF. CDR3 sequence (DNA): TGTGCCACTACTAGCCGGAGGGACGAGCAGTACTTC.

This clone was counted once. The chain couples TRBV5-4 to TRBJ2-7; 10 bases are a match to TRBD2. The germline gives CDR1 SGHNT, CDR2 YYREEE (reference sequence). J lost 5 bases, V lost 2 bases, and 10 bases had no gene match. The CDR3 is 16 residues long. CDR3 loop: CASSFIGLAENNEQYF. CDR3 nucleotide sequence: TGTGCCAGCAGCTTTATCGGACTAGCGGAGAACAACGAGCAGTACTTC.

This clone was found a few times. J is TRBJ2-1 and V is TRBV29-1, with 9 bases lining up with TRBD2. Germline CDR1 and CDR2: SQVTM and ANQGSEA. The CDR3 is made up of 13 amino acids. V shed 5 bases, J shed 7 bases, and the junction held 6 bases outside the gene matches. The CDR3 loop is CSVRGGAGNEQFF. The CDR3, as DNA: TGCAGCGTTCGCGGGGGGGCAGGGAATGAGCAGTTCTTC.

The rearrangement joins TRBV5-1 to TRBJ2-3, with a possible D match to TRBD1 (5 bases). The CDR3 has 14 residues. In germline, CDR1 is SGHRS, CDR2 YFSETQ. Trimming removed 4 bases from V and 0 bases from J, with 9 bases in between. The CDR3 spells CASSRTTSTDTQYF. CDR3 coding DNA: TGCGCCAGCAGCAGGACAACTAGCACAGATACGCAGTATTTT. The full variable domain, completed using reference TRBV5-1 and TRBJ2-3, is KAGVTQTPRYLIKTRGQQVTLSCSPISGHRSVSWYQQTPGQGLQFLFEYFSETQRNKGNFPGRFSGRQFSNSRSEMNVSTLELGDSALYLCASSRTTSTDTQYFGPGTRLTVL.

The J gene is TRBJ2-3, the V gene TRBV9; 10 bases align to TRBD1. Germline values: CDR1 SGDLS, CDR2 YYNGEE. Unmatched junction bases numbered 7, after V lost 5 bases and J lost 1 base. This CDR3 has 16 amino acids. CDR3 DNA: TGTGCCAGCAGTCGGACTGGACAGGGGGGCACAGATACGCAGTATTTT. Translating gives CASSRTGQGGTDTQYF. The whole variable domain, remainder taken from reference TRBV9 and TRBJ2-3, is DSGVTQTPKHLITATGQRVTLRCSPRSGDLSVYWYQQSLDQGLQFLIQYYNGEERAKGNILERFSAQQFPDLHSELNLSSLELGDSALYFCASSRTGQGGTDTQYFGPGTRLTVL.

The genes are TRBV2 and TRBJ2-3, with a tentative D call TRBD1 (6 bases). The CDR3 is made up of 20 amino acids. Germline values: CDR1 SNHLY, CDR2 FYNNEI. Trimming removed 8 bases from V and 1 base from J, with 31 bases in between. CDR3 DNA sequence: TGTGCCAGCGGACAAAACGGGGACAAAACGACGGCGGCACGCACAGATACGCAGTATTTT. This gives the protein CASGQNGDKTTAARTDTQYF.